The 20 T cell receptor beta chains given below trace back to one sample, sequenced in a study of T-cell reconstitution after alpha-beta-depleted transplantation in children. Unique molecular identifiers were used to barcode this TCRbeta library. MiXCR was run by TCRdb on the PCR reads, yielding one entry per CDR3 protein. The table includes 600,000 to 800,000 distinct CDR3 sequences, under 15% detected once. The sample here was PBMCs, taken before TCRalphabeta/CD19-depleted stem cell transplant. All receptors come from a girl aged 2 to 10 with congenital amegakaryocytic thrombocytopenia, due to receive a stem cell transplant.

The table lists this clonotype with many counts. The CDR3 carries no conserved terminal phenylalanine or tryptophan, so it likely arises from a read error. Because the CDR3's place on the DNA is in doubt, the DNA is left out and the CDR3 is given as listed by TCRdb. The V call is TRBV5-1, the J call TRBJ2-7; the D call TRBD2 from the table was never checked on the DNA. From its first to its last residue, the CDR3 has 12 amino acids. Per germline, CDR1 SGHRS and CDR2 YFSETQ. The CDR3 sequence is CASSLAGTSGSC.

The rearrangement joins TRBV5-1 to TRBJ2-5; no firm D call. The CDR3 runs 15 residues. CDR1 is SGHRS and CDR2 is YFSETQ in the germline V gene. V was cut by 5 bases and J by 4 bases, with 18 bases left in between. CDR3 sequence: CASRSATVWGETQYF. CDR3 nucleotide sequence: TGCGCCAGCAGGAGCGCGACCGTGTGGGGAGAGACCCAGTACTTC.

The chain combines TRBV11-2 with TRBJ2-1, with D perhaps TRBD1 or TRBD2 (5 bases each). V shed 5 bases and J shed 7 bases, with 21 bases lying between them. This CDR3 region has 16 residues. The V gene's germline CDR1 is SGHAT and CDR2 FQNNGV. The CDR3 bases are TGTGCCAGCAGCCCAGAGGGGTTAGGCTCCCTTAATGAGCAGTTCTTC. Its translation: CASSPEGLGSLNEQFF.

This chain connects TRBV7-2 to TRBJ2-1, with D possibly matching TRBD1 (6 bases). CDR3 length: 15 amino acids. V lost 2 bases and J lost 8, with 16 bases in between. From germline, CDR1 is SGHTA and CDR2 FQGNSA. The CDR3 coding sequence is TGTGCCAGCAGCTTATACCTAGGGGGTCCCGATGAGCAGTTCTTC. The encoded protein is CASSLYLGGPDEQFF.

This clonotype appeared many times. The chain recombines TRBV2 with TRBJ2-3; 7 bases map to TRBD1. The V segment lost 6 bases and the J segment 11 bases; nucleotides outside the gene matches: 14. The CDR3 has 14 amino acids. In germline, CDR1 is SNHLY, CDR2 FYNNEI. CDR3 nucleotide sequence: TGTGCCAGCAGGTCGACAGGGACCGTTCAGAAGCAGTATTTT. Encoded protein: CASRSTGTVQKQYF.

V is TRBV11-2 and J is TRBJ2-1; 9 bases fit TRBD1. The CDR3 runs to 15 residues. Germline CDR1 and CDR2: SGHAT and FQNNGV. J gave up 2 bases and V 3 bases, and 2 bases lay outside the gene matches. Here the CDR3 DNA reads TGTGCCAGCAGCTTCACAGGGGGCGCCTACAATGAGCAGTTCTTC. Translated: CASSFTGGAYNEQFF.

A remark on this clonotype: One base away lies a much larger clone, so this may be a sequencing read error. The CDR3 DNA reads TGCAGTGCCGAACTAGCGGGTTTCTACAAAGAGCAGTTCTTC. It codes for CSAELAGFYKEQFF. The chain recombines TRBV20-1 with TRBJ2-1; TRBD2 agrees at 9 bases. This CDR3 comprises 14 residues. Looked up from germline, CDR1 is DFQATT and CDR2 is SNEGSKA (reference sequence).

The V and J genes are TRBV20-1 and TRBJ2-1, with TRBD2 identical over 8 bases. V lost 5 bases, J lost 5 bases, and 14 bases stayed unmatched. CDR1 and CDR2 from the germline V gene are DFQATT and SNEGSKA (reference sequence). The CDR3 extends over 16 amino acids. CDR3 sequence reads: CSARTTGTRVDNEQFF. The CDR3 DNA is TGCAGTGCTCGCACAACCGGGACTAGAGTTGACAATGAGCAGTTCTTC.

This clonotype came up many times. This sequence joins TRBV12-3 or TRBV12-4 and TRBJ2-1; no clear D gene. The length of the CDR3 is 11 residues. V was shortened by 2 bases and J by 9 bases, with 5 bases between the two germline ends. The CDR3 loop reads CASSLFLEQFF. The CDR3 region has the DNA TGTGCCAGCAGTTTATTCCTTGAGCAGTTCTTC.

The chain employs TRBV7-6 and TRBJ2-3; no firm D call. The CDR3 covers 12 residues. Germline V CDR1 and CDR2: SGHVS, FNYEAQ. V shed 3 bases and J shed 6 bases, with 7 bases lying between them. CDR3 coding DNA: TGTGCCAGCAGCTTCCACGTTGATACGCAGTATTTT. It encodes CASSFHVDTQYF. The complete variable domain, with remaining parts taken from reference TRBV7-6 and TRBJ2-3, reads GAGVSQSPRYKVTKRGQDVALRCDPISGHVSLYWYRQALGQGPEFLTYFNYEAQQDKSGLPNDRFSAERPEGSISTLTIQRTEQRDSAMYRCASSFHVDTQYFGPGTRLTVL.

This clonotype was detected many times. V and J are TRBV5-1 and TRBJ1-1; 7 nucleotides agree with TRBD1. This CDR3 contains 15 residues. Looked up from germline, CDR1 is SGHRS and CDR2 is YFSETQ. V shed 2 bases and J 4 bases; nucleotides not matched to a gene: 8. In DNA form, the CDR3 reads TGCGCCAGCAGCTTTTCATTGCCAGGGGGCACTGAAGCTTTCTTT. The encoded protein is CASSFSLPGGTEAFF.

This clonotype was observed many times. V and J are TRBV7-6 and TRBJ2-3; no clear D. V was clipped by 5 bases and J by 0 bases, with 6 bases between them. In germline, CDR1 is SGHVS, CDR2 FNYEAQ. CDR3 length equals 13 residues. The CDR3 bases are TGTGCCAGCAGCCGCAAAAGCACAGATACGCAGTATTTT. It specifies CASSRKSTDTQYF.

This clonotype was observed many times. DNA of the CDR3: TGCGCCAGCAGACCTAATACAGGGACCACTGAAGCTTTCTTT. Translated, it gives CASRPNTGTTEAFF. The chain uses TRBV5-1 and TRBJ1-1; a weak D match, TRBD1 (6 bases). This CDR3 spans 14 amino acids. The germline gives CDR1 SGHRS, CDR2 YFSETQ. V was cut by 5 bases and J by 4 bases, with 15 bases left in between.

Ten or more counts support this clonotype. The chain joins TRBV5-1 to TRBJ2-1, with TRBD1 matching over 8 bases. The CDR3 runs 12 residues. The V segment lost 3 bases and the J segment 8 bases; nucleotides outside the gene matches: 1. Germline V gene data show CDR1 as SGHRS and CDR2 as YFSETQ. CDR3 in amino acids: CASSSDRDEQFF. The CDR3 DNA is TGCGCCAGCAGCTCGGACAGGGATGAGCAGTTCTTC.

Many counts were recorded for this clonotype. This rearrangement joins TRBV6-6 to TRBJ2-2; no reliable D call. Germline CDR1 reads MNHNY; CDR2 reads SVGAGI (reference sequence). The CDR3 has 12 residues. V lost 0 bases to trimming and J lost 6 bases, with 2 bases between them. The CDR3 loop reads CASSYSPGELFF. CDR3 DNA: TGTGCCAGCAGTTACTCCCCCGGGGAGCTGTTTTTT.

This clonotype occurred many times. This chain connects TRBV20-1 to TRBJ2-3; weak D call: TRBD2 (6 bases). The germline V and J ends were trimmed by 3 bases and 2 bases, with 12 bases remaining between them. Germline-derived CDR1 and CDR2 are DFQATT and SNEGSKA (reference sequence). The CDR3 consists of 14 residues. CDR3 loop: CSASGREFTDTQYF. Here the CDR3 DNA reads TGCAGTGCTAGCGGTCGGGAGTTCACAGATACGCAGTATTTT.

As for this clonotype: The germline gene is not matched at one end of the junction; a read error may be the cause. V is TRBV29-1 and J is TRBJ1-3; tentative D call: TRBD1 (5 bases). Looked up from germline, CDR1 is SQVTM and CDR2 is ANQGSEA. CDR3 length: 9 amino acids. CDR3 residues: CSVKATDHF. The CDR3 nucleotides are TGCAGCGTTAAGGCGACAGACCATTTT. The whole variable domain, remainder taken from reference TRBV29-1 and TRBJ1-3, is SAVISQKPSRDICQRGTSLTIQCQVDSQVTMMFWYRQQPGQSLTLIATANQGSEATYESGFVIDKFPISRPNLTFSTLTVSNMSPEDSSIYLCSVKATDHFGEGSWLTVV.

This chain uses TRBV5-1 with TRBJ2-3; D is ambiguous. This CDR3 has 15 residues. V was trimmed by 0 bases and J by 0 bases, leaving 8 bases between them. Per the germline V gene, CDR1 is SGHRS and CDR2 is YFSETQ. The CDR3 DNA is TGCGCCAGCAGCTTGGTGGCTGTTAGCACAGATACGCAGTATTTT. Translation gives CASSLVAVSTDTQYF.

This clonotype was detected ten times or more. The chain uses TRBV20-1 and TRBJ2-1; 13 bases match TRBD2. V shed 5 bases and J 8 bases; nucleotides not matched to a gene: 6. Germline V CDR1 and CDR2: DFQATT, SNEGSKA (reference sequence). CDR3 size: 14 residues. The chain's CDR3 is CSAGGLAGLYEQFF. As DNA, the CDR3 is TGCAGTGCTGGGGGACTAGCGGGATTATATGAGCAGTTCTTC.

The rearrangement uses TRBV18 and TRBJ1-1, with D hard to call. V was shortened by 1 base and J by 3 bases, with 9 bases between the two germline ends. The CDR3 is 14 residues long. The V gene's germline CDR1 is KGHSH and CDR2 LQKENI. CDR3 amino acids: CASSPQGLDTEAFF. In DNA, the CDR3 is TGTGCCAGCTCACCACAGGGTTTGGACACTGAAGCTTTCTTT.